Presented here are 29 T cell receptor beta chains from one specimen sequenced in a study of blood T cell repertoires in COVID-19. Generated by immunoSEQ multiplex PCR, the TCRdb table keeps only in-frame clones and is missing some. The data contain approximately 180,000 clones, around 85% of them singletons. Sequenced sample: peripheral blood. These receptors were collected from a man in his sixties with acute or convalescent COVID-19.

This clone was seen a few times. The rearrangement uses TRBV7-8 and TRBJ1-3; 10 bases align to TRBD1. Germline V lookup: CDR1 SGHVS, CDR2 FQNEAQ. The V gene end was trimmed by 5 bases and the J gene end by 1 base; junction bases not matched to a gene: 5. The CDR3 runs to 16 residues. This CDR3 is CASSRRDRGSGNTIYF. In nucleotides, the CDR3 is TGTGCCAGCAGCCGTAGGGACAGGGGATCTGGAAACACCATATATTTT.

The rearrangement joins TRBV5-6 to TRBJ2-7; 8 nucleotides match TRBD1. The length of the CDR3 is 15 residues. Germline values: CDR1 SGHDT, CDR2 YYEEEE. Germline trimming cut 0 bases from V and 4 bases from J; bases unmatched to any gene: 6. The CDR3 nucleotides are TGTGCCAGCAGCTTGGATCCAGGGGGCAGGTACGAGCAGTACTTC. It codes for CASSLDPGGRYEQYF.

The chain uses TRBV5-4 and TRBJ2-5, with 9 bases matching TRBD2. Trimming removed 0 bases from V and 1 base from J; junction bases left unmatched: 7. The CDR3 consists of 17 residues. Germline values: CDR1 SGHNT, CDR2 YYREEE (reference sequence). CDR3 sequence reads: CASSLGSRGGPQETQYF. CDR3 coding DNA: TGTGCCAGCAGCTTGGGATCGCGGGGGGGACCCCAAGAGACCCAGTACTTC.

The chain links TRBV6-5 to TRBJ2-1; TRBD1 aligns across 9 bases. V was clipped by 7 bases and J by 7 bases; unmatched bases: 8. From germline, CDR1 is MNHEY and CDR2 SVGAGI. The CDR3 runs to 14 residues. CDR3 sequence: CASKGTGHRNEQFF. The CDR3 coding sequence is TGTGCCAGCAAGGGGACAGGGCATAGAAATGAGCAGTTCTTC.

This clone appeared a single time. The chain couples TRBV18 to TRBJ2-2; TRBD2 agrees at 11 bases. After removal of 3 bases from V and 0 bases from J, the junction contained 3 bases not matched to a gene. This CDR3 spans 17 amino acids. Per germline, CDR1 KGHSH and CDR2 LQKENI. In DNA form, the CDR3 reads TGTGCCAGCTCACCGGTAGCGGGAGGGCCGAACACCGGGGAGCTGTTTTTT. Protein product: CASSPVAGGPNTGELFF.

J is TRBJ2-1 and V is TRBV6-1; TRBD2 might be the D (5 bases). CDR3 length: 16 residues. Germline-derived CDR1 and CDR2 are MNHNS and SASEGT. Trimming pared 4 bases from V and 0 bases from J, leaving 13 bases between. For the CDR3, the DNA is TGTGCCAGCAGTGGGCCGACGGGGAGCTCCTACAATGAGCAGTTCTTC. This sequence encodes CASSGPTGSSYNEQFF.

This chain uses TRBV5-1 with TRBJ2-3; D gene unclear. Germline-derived CDR1 and CDR2 are SGHRS and YFSETQ. The CDR3 is 14 amino acids. V gave up 4 bases and J gave up 6 bases, with 15 bases separating them. CDR3 sequence (DNA): TGCGCCAGCAGCCAAGGAAATACCAGGGATACGCAGTATTTT. This encodes CASSQGNTRDTQYF.

The rearrangement joins TRBV5-5 to TRBJ2-2; 8 bases fit TRBD2. Germline CDR1 is SGHKS and CDR2 is YYEKEE (reference sequence). The J segment lost 7 bases and the V segment lost 5 bases, leaving 10 bases of the junction unmatched. This CDR3 comprises 15 residues. The CDR3 nucleotides are TGTGCCAGCAGAGGTGAAGCGGGAGTCGGCGGGGAGCTGTTTTTT. This sequence encodes CASRGEAGVGGELFF. Combining the CDR3 with reference TRBV5-5 and TRBJ2-2 gives the whole variable domain DAGVTQSPTHLIKTRGQQVTLRCSPISGHKSVSWYQQVLGQGPQFIFQYYEKEERGRGNFPDRFSARQFPNYSSELNVNALLLGDSALYLCASRGEAGVGGELFFGEGSRLTVL.

This clone was recorded once. The chain links TRBV5-5 to TRBJ2-7, with TRBD1 matching over 9 bases. CDR3 length: 15 amino acids. Germline loops: CDR1 SGHKS, CDR2 YYEKEE (reference sequence). With V trimmed by 4 bases and J by 5 bases, 10 bases remained unmatched. The CDR3 bases are TGTGCCAGCAGCCCGGGTGGGACAGGGTCCCACGAGCAGTACTTC. Protein: CASSPGGTGSHEQYF.

CDR3 sequence: CASSQAGGYNEQFF. The CDR3 DNA sequence: TGTGCCAGCAGCCAAGCGGGAGGGTACAATGAGCAGTTCTTC. This rearrangement joins TRBV4-2 to TRBJ2-1; 8 nucleotides align to TRBD2. CDR1 and CDR2 from the germline V gene are LGHNA and YNFKEQ. Trimming at V came to 1 base and at J to 4 bases, leaving 0 bases not matched to a gene. This CDR3 contains 14 residues.

The chain employs TRBV7-2 and TRBJ1-2, with D tentatively TRBD1 (6 bases). The CDR3 totals 14 residues. V lost 5 bases and J lost 8, with 18 bases in between. From germline, CDR1 is SGHTA and CDR2 FQGNSA. CDR3 sequence reads: CASSVYRVGLGYTF. The CDR3 nucleotides read TGTGCCAGCAGCGTATACAGGGTTGGGCTCGGCTACACCTTC.

V is TRBV5-5 and J is TRBJ2-6, with a tentative D call TRBD1 (5 bases). V lost 4 bases and J 0 bases, leaving 20 bases between the germline ends. The CDR3 consists of 19 residues. Germline V gene data show CDR1 as SGHKS and CDR2 as YYEKEE (reference sequence). CDR3 in amino acids: CASSPSPPTADSGANVLTF. The DNA for the CDR3 is TGTGCCAGCAGCCCCTCCCCGCCGACAGCCGACTCTGGGGCCAACGTCCTGACTTTC.

The gene calls are TRBV5-1 and TRBJ2-7, with D perhaps matching TRBD1 (6 bases). The CDR3 is 16 amino acids. The germline gives CDR1 SGHRS, CDR2 YFSETQ. V shed 0 bases and J shed 5 bases, with 18 bases lying between them. DNA of the CDR3: TGCGCCAGCAGCTTGGGTACAGGGTTACCGTGGAACGAGCAGTACTTC. Encoded protein: CASSLGTGLPWNEQYF. Full variable domain (missing parts from reference TRBV5-1 and TRBJ2-7): KAGVTQTPRYLIKTRGQQVTLSCSPISGHRSVSWYQQTPGQGLQFLFEYFSETQRNKGNFPGRFSGRQFSNSRSEMNVSTLELGDSALYLCASSLGTGLPWNEQYFGPGTRLTVT.

This rearrangement joins TRBV5-1 to TRBJ1-2; 8 bases are a match to TRBD1. The CDR3 extends over 15 amino acids. The J segment lost 2 bases and the V segment lost 3 bases, leaving 6 bases of the junction unmatched. CDR1 and CDR2 (germline): SGHRS, YFSETQ. Here the CDR3 reads CASSSGQGPNYGYTF. The CDR3 DNA reads TGCGCCAGCAGCTCCGGACAGGGTCCGAACTATGGCTACACCTTC.

On this clone: At one end, the junction sequence differs from germline, possibly due to a read error. The gene calls are TRBV7-2 and TRBJ2-1, with D perhaps TRBD2 (6 bases). This CDR3 contains 15 residues. CDR1 SGHTA and CDR2 FQGNSA come from the germline V gene. This CDR3 reads CASTLYGGGGDEQFF. The CDR3 coding sequence is TGTGCCAGCACCTTATACGGGGGAGGTGGCGATGAGCAGTTCTTC.

CDR3 nucleotide sequence: TGTGCCACCCGGCGGGGGTCGAGCTACACCTTC. As protein: CATRRGSSYTF. This chain joins TRBV12-3 or TRBV12-4 and TRBJ1-2; perhaps TRBD1 as D (5 bases). Trimming left V 10 bases short and J 9 bases short, with 15 bases between. The CDR3 loop spans 11 amino acids.

The table lists this clone with many counts. V and J are TRBV3-1 (or the pseudogene TRBV3-2) and TRBJ1-1, with a weak D call TRBD1 (6 bases). V dropped 4 bases and J dropped 7 bases, with 10 bases sitting between them. Germline V lookup: CDR1 LGHDT, CDR2 YNNKEL (reference sequence). The length of the CDR3 is 12 residues. The CDR3 nucleotides read TGTGCCAGCAGCCGTACAGGGTTTGAAGCTTTCTTT. Amino acid sequence: CASSRTGFEAFF.

This chain joins TRBV7-2 and TRBJ1-4; perhaps TRBD1 as D (6 bases). Germline assignment: CDR1 SGHTA and CDR2 FQGNSA. The ends were cut back, 5 bases at V and 4 bases at J, with 11 bases in the middle. This CDR3 has 14 amino acids. The CDR3 loop reads CASSRTVLNEKLFF. In DNA, the CDR3 is TGTGCCAGCAGCCGGACAGTCCTTAATGAAAAACTGTTTTTT.

The genes are TRBV7-9 and TRBJ2-1; TRBD2 agrees at 16 bases. V trimming: 1 base; J trimming: 9 bases; junction bases outside the gene matches: 3. CDR3 length: 16 residues. Germline V gene sequence: CDR1 SEHNR, CDR2 FQNEAQ (reference sequence). The CDR3 loop is CASSLVGTSGRVEQFF. The CDR3 region has the DNA TGTGCCAGCAGCTTAGTGGGGACTAGCGGGAGGGTTGAGCAGTTCTTC.

V and J are TRBV6-6 and TRBJ1-5; no clear D. The CDR3 consists of 16 residues. Germline V gene lookup returns CDR1 MNHNY and CDR2 SVGAGI (reference sequence). V lost 2 bases and J lost 0, with 11 bases in between. CDR3 nucleotides: TGTGCCAGCAGTTACGGTCCACCCTATAGCAATCAGCCCCAGCATTTT. Amino acids: CASSYGPPYSNQPQHF.

The chain recombines TRBV5-4 with TRBJ2-2; 7 positions match TRBD2. Germline CDR1 reads SGHNT; CDR2 reads YYREEE (reference sequence). The CDR3 covers 18 residues. The V gene end was trimmed by 0 bases and the J gene end by 2 bases; junction bases not matched to a gene: 10. The chain's CDR3 is CASSLDPASGTNTGELFF. The CDR3 DNA reads as TGTGCCAGCAGCTTGGACCCAGCTAGCGGAACAAACACCGGGGAGCTGTTTTTT.

The CDR3 reads CATRRGPALEQYF. The CDR3 nucleotides are TGTGCCACTAGAAGGGGGCCTGCCCTCGAGCAGTACTTC. The rearrangement uses TRBV27 and TRBJ2-7; TRBD1 aligns across 7 bases. Per the germline V gene, CDR1 is MNHEY and CDR2 is SMNVEV (reference sequence). The length of the CDR3 is 13 residues. Losses at the gene ends were 10 bases for V and 6 bases for J; bases not matched to a gene: 12.

V and J are TRBV10-3 and TRBJ2-1; 8 bases are shared with TRBD2. This CDR3 is built from 14 residues. Germline V gene data show CDR1 as ENHRY and CDR2 as SYGVKD. V lost 4 bases and J lost 8; bases outside the gene matches: 7. The CDR3 DNA follows: TGTGCCATCAGTGGGGGGACTAGTGTCGATGAGCAGTTCTTC. Protein: CAISGGTSVDEQFF.

V gene TRBV5-5 combines with J gene TRBJ1-2; 7 nucleotides align to TRBD1. The CDR3 extends over 13 amino acids. The germline V gene encodes CDR1 SGHKS and CDR2 YYEKEE (reference sequence). The V segment lost 4 bases and the J segment 2 bases; nucleotides outside the gene matches: 2. CDR3 coding DNA: TGTGCCAGCAGCGGGACAGAAAACTATGGCTACACCTTC. It is translated as CASSGTENYGYTF.

The J gene is TRBJ1-1, the V gene TRBV28, with a weak D call TRBD1 (6 bases). The germline V and J ends were trimmed by 11 bases and 8 bases, with 15 bases remaining between them. CDR1 and CDR2 from the germline V gene are MDHEN and SYDVKM. The length of the CDR3 is 11 residues. In DNA, the CDR3 is TGTGCCGCCAAACAGGGTTCCGAAGCTTTCTTT. Translated: CAAKQGSEAFF.

The chain has TRBV21-1 and TRBJ1-1; no DNA check was done on the table's D call, TRBD1. TRBV21-1 is a pseudogene segment. CDR3 length equals 18 residues. CDR3 DNA sequence: TGTGCCAGCAGCAAAGGGATCCAAAGGGGACAGATGAACACTGAAGCTTTCTTT. It yields the protein CASSKGIQRGQMNTEAFF.

This chain connects TRBV7-2 to TRBJ2-5; D is unclear. The germline V gene has CDR1 SGHTA and CDR2 FQGNSA. The CDR3 consists of 13 residues. Between the trimmed V and J ends, which lost 2 bases and 5 bases, there was a span of 9 bases. The CDR3 DNA sequence: TGTGCCAGCAGCTTATATCACTTGGAGACCCAGTACTTC. Translating gives CASSLYHLETQYF.

V and J are TRBV5-1 and TRBJ2-1; D not certain. From germline, CDR1 is SGHRS and CDR2 YFSETQ. V dropped 4 bases and J dropped 4 bases, with 18 bases sitting between them. The CDR3 is 16 residues long. In nucleotides, the CDR3 is TGCGCCAGCAGCATATCAGGTAACTCTGGGTACAATGAGCAGTTCTTC. It is translated as CASSISGNSGYNEQFF.

This chain connects TRBV11-2 to TRBJ2-1; TRBD2 matches 7 bases. Trimming removed 2 bases from V and 5 bases from J; junction bases left unmatched: 12. The CDR3 loop spans 17 amino acids. Germline lookup yields CDR1 SGHAT and CDR2 FQNNGV. CDR3 in DNA: TGTGCCAGCAGCTTACGCGGGACGGGAGGATTTCACAATGAGCAGTTCTTC. Its protein product is CASSLRGTGGFHNEQFF.